This T cell receptor beta chain is drawn from a study of regulatory T cells in long-lasting Graves disease. CDR1 and CDR2 from the germline V gene are LGHDT and YNNKEL (reference sequence). The CDR3 is 15 residues long. V lost 2 bases and J lost 4, with 12 bases in between. Indicated time point: newly diagnosed GD, antithyroid drugs for less than 3 months. Construction of the TCR library relied on RNA isolated from PBMCs. Building the TCR beta libraries relied on iRepertoire HTBI primers, and CDR3 regions underwent Arm-PCR. MiXCR, applied by TCRdb to the multiplex PCR reads, yields one record per CDR3 protein. Of roughly 500,000 distinct CDR3 sequences listed, roughly 14% are singletons. This sample was shared with a second study, whose subject was T cells in Graves' hyperthyroidism and ophthalmopathy. From that study: The study enrolled patients aged 18 to 65 with newly diagnosed hyperthyroidism of under 2 months' duration. Researchers barred patients who had uncontrolled infection, other autoimmune disease, pregnancy or lactation. A set of HTBI primers served as the primers for a first-round RT-PCR of the TCR CDR3. Most expanded thyroid clonotypes above 0.001 recurred in blood.

The source material was peripheral blood mononuclear cells (PBMCs), sampled at new diagnosis, from a patient treated with antithyroid drugs. J is TRBJ1-3 and V is TRBV3-1; D remains unclear. This TCR was sampled from a man aged 30-40 years with Graves disease. CDR3 nucleotides: TGTGCCAGCAGCCAACGGCAAAAACCCGGAAACACCATATATTTT. Translated: CASSQRQKPGNTIYF.